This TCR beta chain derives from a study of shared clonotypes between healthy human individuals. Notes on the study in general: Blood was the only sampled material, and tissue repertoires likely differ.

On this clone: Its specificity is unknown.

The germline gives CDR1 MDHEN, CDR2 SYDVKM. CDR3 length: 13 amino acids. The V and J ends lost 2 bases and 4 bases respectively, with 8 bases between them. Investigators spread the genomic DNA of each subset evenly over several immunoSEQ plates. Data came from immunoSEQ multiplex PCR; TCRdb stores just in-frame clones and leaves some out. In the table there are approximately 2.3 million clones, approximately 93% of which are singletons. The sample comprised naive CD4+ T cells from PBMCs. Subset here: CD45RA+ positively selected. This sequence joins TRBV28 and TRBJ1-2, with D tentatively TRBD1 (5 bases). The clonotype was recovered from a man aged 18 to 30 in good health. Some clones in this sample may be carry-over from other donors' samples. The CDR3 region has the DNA TGTGCCAGCAGTTTAGAGGGGTCCTATGGCTACACCTTC. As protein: CASSLEGSYGYTF.